This T cell receptor beta chain appears in the sequencing data of a study of blood T cells in healthy people across ages. Primers used in a second PCR of roughly 6 to 11 cycles were a sample-barcoded 5' primer and a J-beta primer mix. TCRdb reprocessed the 5' RACE reads with MiXCR, giving one entry per CDR3 protein. Of around 1,600,000 distinct CDR3 sequences listed, about 45% are singletons. The germline V gene encodes CDR1 SGHVS and CDR2 FQNEAQ. With 3 bases removed from V and 2 bases from J, the gap between germline ends came to 8 bases. The CDR3 runs 13 residues. This sequence was found in a woman aged 18-35 years in good health. Source material: blood. The genes are TRBV7-8 and TRBJ2-7; no firm D call. The CDR3 sequence: CASSLRKAYEQYF. The CDR3 region has the DNA TGTGCCAGCAGCTTGAGGAAAGCCTACGAGCAGTACTTC.